The clone carrying this T cell receptor beta chain was counted only a few times. This entry comes from a study of blood T cell repertoires in COVID-19. Overall study: From the United States, Italy and Spain came samples of acute and convalescent COVID-19. PBMCs, B-cell-depleted T cells, or T cells were the source of the cDNA or gDNA that made up the material.

Original methodology: Using reference gene primer amplification, nucleated cell counts were estimated. Some clones are missing from TCRdb's copy, which holds only in-frame ones; the method was immunoSEQ multiplex PCR. That table furnishes V, J and clone size, whereas the DNA furnished D and trimming. This repertoire shows about 78,000 clones, 90% found once; its top ten account for approximately 0.98%. The CDR3 loop spans 14 amino acids. V trimming: 5 bases; J trimming: 3 bases; junction bases outside the gene matches: 5. Germline loops: CDR1 MDHEN, CDR2 SYDVKM. The TCR originated in a woman aged 45-65 years in a cohort sampled during active COVID-19. The sample comprised peripheral blood. This chain joins TRBV28 and TRBJ2-7; 9 bases are shared with TRBD1. The DNA of the CDR3 is TGTGCCAGCAGTCTGGACAGGGGAGGCTACGAGCAGTACTTC. As protein: CASSLDRGGYEQYF. Filled out from reference TRBV28 and TRBJ2-7, the complete variable domain reads DVKVTQSSRYLVKRTGEKVFLECVQDMDHENMFWYRQDPGLGLRLIYFSYDVKMKEKGDIPEGYSVSREKKERFSLILESASTNQTSMYLCASSLDRGGYEQYFGPGTRLTVT.